This T cell receptor (beta chain) was recovered during a study of beta chain features in type 1 diabetes. As for the study in general: The patient and healthy donor groups were comparable for age, gender and cell yields.

Expressed TCRB transcripts were sequenced, since all the RNA that had been isolated was reverse transcribed. When averaged, stem cell-like memory T cell samples yielded about 1 million reads. Here immunoSEQ multiplex PCR was the method, and the copy in TCRdb shows in-frame clones only, minus some. Among tens of thousands of clones listed, around 57% were seen once. This clone was counted only a few times. Its antigen is unidentified. CDR3 size: 14 residues. Overall study results and limits: In every one of the four CD4+ subsets, TCRB CDR3s were moderately but significantly shorter in Type 1 diabetes patients. In type 1 diabetes patients, VDJ junctions had fewer insertions; deletions at these junctions were more frequent. Naive, central memory and regulatory TCRB repertoires appeared more similar among patients than healthy donors.

Sequencing was done on a sample of stem cell memory CD4+ T cells from blood. This clonotype originated in a man aged 18-30 years with type 1 diabetes. This chain uses TRBV21-1 with TRBJ1-2. TRBV21-1 is deemed a pseudogene. DNA of the CDR3: TGTGCCAGCAGCAAGCCGGGGATTAACTATGGCTACACCTTC. Residues: CASSKPGINYGYTF.